This paragraph reports one T cell receptor (beta chain). This sample stems from a study of blood T cell repertoires in COVID-19. Study-wide context: Italy, Spain and the United States were the sources of the convalescent and acute COVID-19 samples. Sources were T cells, B-cell-depleted T cells, or PBMCs; the material itself was cDNA or gDNA.

Source study methods: Estimates of nucleated cell counts were drawn from the amplification of reference gene primers. Produced via immunoSEQ multiplex PCR; TCRdb's table is partial and in-frame only. That table furnishes V, J and clone size, whereas the DNA furnished D and trimming. Of roughly 60,000 clones in the sample, roughly 85% were seen once. V was trimmed by 6 bases and J by 0 bases, leaving 5 bases between them. Germline V lookup: CDR1 LNHNV, CDR2 YYDKDF (reference sequence). The CDR3 has 12 amino acids. Sequenced sample: peripheral blood. The rearrangement links TRBV15 to TRBJ2-5; D unclear. The clonotype originates from a human donor in a cohort sampled during active COVID-19. The CDR3 nucleotides read TGTGCCACCAGTCTGTACCAAGAGACCCAGTACTTC. Residues: CATSLYQETQYF.